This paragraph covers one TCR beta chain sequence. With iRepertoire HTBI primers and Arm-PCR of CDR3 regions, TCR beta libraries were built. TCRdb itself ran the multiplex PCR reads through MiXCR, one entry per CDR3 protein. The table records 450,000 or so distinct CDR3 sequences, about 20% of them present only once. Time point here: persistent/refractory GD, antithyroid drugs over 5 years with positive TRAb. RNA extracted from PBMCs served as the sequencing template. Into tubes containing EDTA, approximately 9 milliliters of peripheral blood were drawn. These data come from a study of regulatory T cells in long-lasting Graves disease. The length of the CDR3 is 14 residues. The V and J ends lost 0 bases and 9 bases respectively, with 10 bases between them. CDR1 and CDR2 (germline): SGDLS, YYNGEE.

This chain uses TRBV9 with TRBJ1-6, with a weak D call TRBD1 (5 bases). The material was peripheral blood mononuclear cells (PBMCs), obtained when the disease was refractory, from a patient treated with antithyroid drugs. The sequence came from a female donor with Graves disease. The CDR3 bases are TGTGCCAGCAGCGTAGGGGGGTCGTCTTCACCCCTCCACTTT. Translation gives CASSVGGSSSPLHF. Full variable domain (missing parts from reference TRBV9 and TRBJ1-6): DSGVTQTPKHLITATGQRVTLRCSPRSGDLSVYWYQQSLDQGLQFLIQYYNGEERAKGNILERFSAQQFPDLHSELNLSSLELGDSALYFCASSVGGSSSPLHFGNGTRLTVT.